This T cell receptor beta chain was sequenced for a study of B cell selection in AIRE deficiency. Regarding the study as a whole: With only TCRbeta sequenced, roughly 40% of shared healthy Treg sequences overlapped Tconv. Around a third of healthy-donor shared Treg TCRbeta sequences appeared in patient Tconv cells.

Remarks on this clone: Its antigen is unidentified.

Conventional CD4 T cells were sorted as CD4+CD127+ cells. Healthy unrelated donors supplied the control samples. This CDR3 spans 13 amino acids. V was clipped by 1 base and J by 6 bases, with 10 bases between them. Germline V CDR1 and CDR2: LNHDA, SQIVND (reference sequence). Measured with immunoSEQ multiplex PCR; TCRdb has only the in-frame clones, and not every one. The sample records fewer than 30,000 clones, roughly 95% being singletons. This chain links TRBV19 with TRBJ2-7; D uncertain. The specimen was CD4+CD127+ conventional T cells sorted from PBMCs. The receptor's source is a human donor in good health. CDR3 in DNA: TGTGCCAGTAGTATAGCTGGCACGCTCGAGCAGTACTTC. The encoded protein is CASSIAGTLEQYF.